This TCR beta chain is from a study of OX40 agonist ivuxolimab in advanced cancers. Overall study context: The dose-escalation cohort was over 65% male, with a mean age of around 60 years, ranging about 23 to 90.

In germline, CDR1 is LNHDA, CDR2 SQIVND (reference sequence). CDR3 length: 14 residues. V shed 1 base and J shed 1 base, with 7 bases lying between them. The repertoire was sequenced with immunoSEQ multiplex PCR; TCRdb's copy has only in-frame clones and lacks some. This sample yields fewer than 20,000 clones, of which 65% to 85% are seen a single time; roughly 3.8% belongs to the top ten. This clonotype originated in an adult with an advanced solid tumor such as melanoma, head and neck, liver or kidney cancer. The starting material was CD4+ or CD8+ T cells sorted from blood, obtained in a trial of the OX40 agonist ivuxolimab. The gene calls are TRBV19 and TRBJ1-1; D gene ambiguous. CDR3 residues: CASSIGTGNTEAFF. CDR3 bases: TGTGCCAGTAGTATAGGGACGGGGAACACTGAAGCTTTCTTT.